The rows below give T cell receptor beta chains drawn from one sample of a study of cytomegalovirus exposure and HLA in healthy donors. This table comes from immunoSEQ multiplex PCR, and its TCRdb copy is limited to in-frame clones, with some not included. This sample's clone table lists some 150,000 clones. Specimen: PBMCs. These receptors all stem from a man between 35 and 55 years old in good health and CMV-seronegative. Each CDR3 is given with its conserved first and last residue.

V gene	J gene	CDR3 protein
TRBV5-6	TRBJ2-7	CASSLGATNAYEQYF
TRBV10-3	TRBJ2-5	CAIGTSGGAAETQYF
TRBV9	TRBJ1-4	CASSVMSGGGNEKLFF
TRBV6-1	TRBJ1-2	CASSESGGYTF
TRBV18	TRBJ1-3	CASSLRDTSSSGNTIYF
TRBV7-3	TRBJ2-2	CASSLSSGGAVTGELFF
TRBV6-6	TRBJ2-2	CASRAQGTGELFF
TRBV10-2	TRBJ2-5	CASSAGYKTQYF
TRBV7-3	TRBJ2-5	CASSQVGQGAGETQYF
TRBV28	TRBJ1-2	CASSPADSFYGYTF
TRBV28	TRBJ1-5	CASSLHTGLQPQHF
TRBV5-4	TRBJ2-2	CASSPMPQNTGELFF
TRBV6-5	TRBJ1-1	CASSYSRGVTEAFF
TRBV28	TRBJ1-6	CAATIPGGDNSPLHF
TRBV4-2	TRBJ1-1	CASSPSGGTEAFF
TRBV7-2	TRBJ2-5	CASRSPGTQYF
TRBV5-6	TRBJ1-2	CASSQSPGQGYYGYTF
TRBV6-1	TRBJ1-4	CASSEQQGAAKLFF
TRBV9	TRBJ1-6	CASSGTGNSYNSPLHF
TRBV6-1	TRBJ1-2	CASRPDSYGYTF
TRBV5-1	TRBJ2-1	CASSLGELYNEQFF
TRBV7-9	TRBJ1-4	CASSLGAGNEKLFF
TRBV29-1	TRBJ1-1	CSVESTGYTEAFF
TRBV10-3	TRBJ2-6	CATGRQSSGANVLTF
TRBV9	TRBJ1-2	CASSLRAGSNGYTF
TRBV10-3	TRBJ2-5	CAISELGQETQYF
TRBV28	TRBJ1-5	CASSFGDSNQPQHF
TRBV11-2	TRBJ1-2	CASSFDRGHLYGYTF
TRBV7-3	TRBJ1-1	CASSSDRGNTEAFF
TRBV7-3	TRBJ2-4	CASSLTWGDGAKNIQYF
TRBV7-2	TRBJ2-5	CASRRGSQETQYF
TRBV2	TRBJ2-6	CASSPQGRGANVLTF
TRBV19	TRBJ2-3	CASTSGGFTDTQYF
TRBV6-5	TRBJ2-5	CASSYHSGQGGETQYF
TRBV5-5	TRBJ1-6	CASSAGTGIGNSPLHF
TRBV6-4	TRBJ2-1	CASSRDIYNEQFF
TRBV9	TRBJ1-4	CASSVDRGGKGEKLFF
TRBV11-2	TRBJ2-2	CASSSGVGVRELFF
TRBV19	TRBJ1-2	CASSPDRVDGYTF
TRBV19	TRBJ2-7	CASSRLSSSYEQYF
TRBV6-6	TRBJ2-7	CASSYGGAGGEQYF
TRBV5-6	TRBJ2-1	CASSQVNEQFF
TRBV5-1	TRBJ2-3	CASSLASGYTDTQYF
TRBV5-1	TRBJ2-7	CASSFNRGQGSYEQYF